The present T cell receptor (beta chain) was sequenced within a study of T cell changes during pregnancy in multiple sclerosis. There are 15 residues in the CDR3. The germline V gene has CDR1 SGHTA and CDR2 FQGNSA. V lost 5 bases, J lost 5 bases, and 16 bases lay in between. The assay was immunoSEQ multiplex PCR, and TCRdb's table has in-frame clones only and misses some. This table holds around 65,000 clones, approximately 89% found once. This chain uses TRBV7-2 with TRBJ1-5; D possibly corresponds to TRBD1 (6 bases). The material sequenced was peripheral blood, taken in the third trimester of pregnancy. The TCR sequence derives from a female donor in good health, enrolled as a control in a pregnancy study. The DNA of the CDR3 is TGTGCCAGCAGCCGTCAAGGACAGTCGTATCAGCCCCAGCATTTT. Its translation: CASSRQGQSYQPQHF.